This passage covers 10 T cell receptor beta chains from one sample sequenced in a study of human T cells and chemical hapten exposure. TCRdb independently ran MiXCR on the RACE reads; one entry per CDR3 protein. The sample shows around 300,000 distinct CDR3 sequences, around 7% of them seen only once. Indicated time point: patch test 1, 2 weeks after DPC sensitization. Treatment: therapeutic diphenylcyclopropenone sensitization with weekly scalp DPC. The specimen comprised whole blood, sampled in connection with sensitization to the hapten diphenylcyclopropenone (DPC). Receptor source: a woman between 18 and 29 years old with alopecia areata. Some clones in this sample may be carry-over from other donors' samples.

Concerning this clonotype: This may be a read error, as it is one base from a much larger clone. J is TRBJ2-1 and V is TRBV7-2; D remains unclear. Germline assignment: CDR1 SGHTA and CDR2 FQGNSA. Trimming shortened V by 3 bases and J by 6 bases, and 3 bases separated the two germline ends. The CDR3 is 11 residues long. The CDR3 spells CASSFVNEQFF. CDR3 DNA: TGTGCCAGCAGCTTCGTCAATGAGCAGTTCTTC.

The chain joins TRBV5-5 to TRBJ1-2; D not certain. CDR3 length: 13 residues. With 1 base removed from V and 1 base from J, the gap between germline ends came to 5 bases. CDR1 SGHKS and CDR2 YYEKEE come from the germline V gene (reference sequence). Here the CDR3 reads CASSLPDNYGYTF. CDR3 in DNA: TGTGCCAGCAGCTTGCCAGATAACTATGGCTACACCTTC.

There are a few counts of this clonotype. The V call is TRBV7-9, the J call TRBJ1-3, with a possible D match to TRBD1 (6 bases). V lost 4 bases to trimming and J lost 0 bases, with 10 bases between them. This CDR3 comprises 15 residues. The germline V gene has CDR1 SEHNR and CDR2 FQNEAQ (reference sequence). CDR3 in amino acids: CASSSQGTSGNTIYF. DNA for the CDR3: TGTGCCAGCAGCTCCCAGGGGACCTCTGGAAACACCATATATTTT.

This clonotype was observed a handful of times. V usage is TRBV2 and J usage is TRBJ2-5; TRBD2 aligns across 11 bases. Germline CDR1 is SNHLY and CDR2 is FYNNEI. The CDR3 has 18 amino acids. V was clipped by 4 bases and J by 0 bases; unmatched bases: 10. DNA for the CDR3: TGTGCCAGCAGTGGATCGACTAGCGGGGATACGTACCAAGAGACCCAGTACTTC. Translated: CASSGSTSGDTYQETQYF.

The chain links TRBV6-6 to TRBJ2-7; possible D gene TRBD1, 7 bases. CDR1 is MNHNY and CDR2 is SVGAGI in the germline V gene (reference sequence). CDR3 length equals 14 residues. Trimming shortened V by 0 bases and J by 7 bases, and 13 bases separated the two germline ends. CDR3 in DNA: TGTGCCAGCAGTTACTCCAGGGGGACTGGAGAGCAGTACTTC. Translation: CASSYSRGTGEQYF.

This clonotype was counted ten times or more. The rearrangement uses TRBV24-1 and TRBJ2-2, with D perhaps TRBD2 (5 bases). Germline loops: CDR1 KGHDR, CDR2 SFDVKD. The CDR3 totals 15 residues. Trimming removed 3 bases from V and 0 bases from J, with 7 bases in between. As DNA, the CDR3 is TGTGCCACCAGTGATCCCGGGACGAACACCGGGGAGCTGTTTTTT. Translation: CATSDPGTNTGELFF.

The chain uses TRBV6-5 and TRBJ1-2; D remains unclear. CDR1 and CDR2 (germline): MNHEY, SVGAGI. The V gene lost 0 bases and the J gene lost 3 bases, with 8 bases spanning the gap. The CDR3 runs 14 residues. The CDR3 is CASSYSNGYYGYTF. The CDR3 DNA is TGTGCCAGCAGTTACTCGAACGGTTACTATGGCTACACCTTC.

The V gene is TRBV27, the J gene TRBJ1-6; 7 bases are shared with TRBD1. The V and J ends lost 5 bases and 8 bases, in that order; junction bases with no gene match: 12. The germline CDR1 and CDR2 sequences are MNHEY and SMNVEV (reference sequence). The CDR3 is 16 residues long. Written as DNA, the CDR3 is TGTGCCAGCAGTCAGACAGGGTCCCTCGCCTATTCACCCCTCCACTTT. Translation: CASSQTGSLAYSPLHF.

There are a few counts of this clonotype. The chain links TRBV4-1 to TRBJ1-4, with 7 bases that match TRBD1. CDR1 and CDR2 from the germline V gene are MGHRA and YSYEKL. The junction had 12 bases not matched to a gene; V was cut back by 4 bases and J by 10 bases. The CDR3 consists of 15 residues. CDR3 nucleotide sequence: TGCGCCAGCAGCCCCTCAGAGGGGGCTGGTAGAAAACTGTTTTTT. This sequence encodes CASSPSEGAGRKLFF.

This clonotype was seen a few times. A much bigger clone sits one base away, suggesting this may be a read error. The chain is built from TRBV7-2 and TRBJ1-5; D remains ambiguous. Germline V gene data show CDR1 as SGHTA and CDR2 as FQGNSA. Trimming cost V 5 bases and J 3 bases, with 5 bases left between them. The CDR3 totals 12 residues. The DNA for the CDR3 is TGTGCCAGCAGCCCCCACAATCAGCCCCAGCATTTT. It specifies CASSPHNQPQHF. Variable domain in full (rest from reference TRBV7-2 and TRBJ1-5): GAGVSQSPSNKVTEKGKDVELRCDPISGHTALYWYRQSLGQGLEFLIYFQGNSAPDKSGLPSDRFSAERTGGSVSTLTIQRTQQEDSAVYLCASSPHNQPQHFGDGTRLSIL.